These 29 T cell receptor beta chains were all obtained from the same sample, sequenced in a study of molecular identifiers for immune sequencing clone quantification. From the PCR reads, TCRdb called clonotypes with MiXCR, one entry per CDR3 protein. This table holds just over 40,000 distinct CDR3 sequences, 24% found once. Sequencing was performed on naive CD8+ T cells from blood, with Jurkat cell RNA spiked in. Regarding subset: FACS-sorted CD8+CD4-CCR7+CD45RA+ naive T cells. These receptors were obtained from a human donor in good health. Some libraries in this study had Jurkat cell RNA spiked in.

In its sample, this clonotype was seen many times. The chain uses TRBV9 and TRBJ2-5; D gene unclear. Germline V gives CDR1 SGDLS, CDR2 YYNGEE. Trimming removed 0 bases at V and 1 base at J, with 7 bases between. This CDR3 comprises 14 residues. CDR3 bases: TGTGCCAGCAGCGTAGACGGAACCCAAGAGACCCAGTACTTC. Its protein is CASSVDGTQETQYF.

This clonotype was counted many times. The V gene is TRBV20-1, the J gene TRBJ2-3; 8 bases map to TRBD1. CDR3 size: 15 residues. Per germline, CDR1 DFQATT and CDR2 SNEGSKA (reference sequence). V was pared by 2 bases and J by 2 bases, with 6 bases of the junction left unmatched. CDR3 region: CSARKTGELTDTQYF. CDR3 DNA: TGCAGTGCTAGAAAGACAGGGGAGCTCACAGATACGCAGTATTTT.

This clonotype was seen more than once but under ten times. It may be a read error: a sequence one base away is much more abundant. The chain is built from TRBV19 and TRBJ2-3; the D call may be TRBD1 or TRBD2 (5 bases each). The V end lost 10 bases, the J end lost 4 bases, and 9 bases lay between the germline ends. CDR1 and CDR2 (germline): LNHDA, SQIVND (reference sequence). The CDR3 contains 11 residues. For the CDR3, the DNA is TGTGCCACCGGGGCCCCAGATACGCAGTATTTT. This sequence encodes CATGAPDTQYF.

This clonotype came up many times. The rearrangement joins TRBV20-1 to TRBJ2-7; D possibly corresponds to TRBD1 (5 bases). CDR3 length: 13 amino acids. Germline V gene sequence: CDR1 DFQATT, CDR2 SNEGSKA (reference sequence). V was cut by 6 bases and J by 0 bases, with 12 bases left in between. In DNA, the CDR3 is TGCAGTGCCAATCTCGACAGCTCCTACGAGCAGTACTTC. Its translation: CSANLDSSYEQYF.

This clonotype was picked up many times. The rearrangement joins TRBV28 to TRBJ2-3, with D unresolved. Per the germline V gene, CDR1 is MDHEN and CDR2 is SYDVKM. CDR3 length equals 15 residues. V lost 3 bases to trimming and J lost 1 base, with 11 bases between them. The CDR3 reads CASSFNREGTDTQYF. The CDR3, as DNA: TGTGCCAGCAGTTTTAACAGAGAGGGCACAGATACGCAGTATTTT.

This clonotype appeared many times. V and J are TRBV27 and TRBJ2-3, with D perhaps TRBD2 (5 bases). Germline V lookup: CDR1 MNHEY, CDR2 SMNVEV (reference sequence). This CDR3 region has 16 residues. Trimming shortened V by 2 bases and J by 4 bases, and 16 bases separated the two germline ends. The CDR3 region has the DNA TGTGCCAGCAGTTTAGGAGTAGCGCTACAATCAGATACGCAGTATTTT. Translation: CASSLGVALQSDTQYF.

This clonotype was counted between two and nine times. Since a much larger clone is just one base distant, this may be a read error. The CDR3 loop is CASSRIPGDEYEQCF. The DNA for the CDR3 is TGTGCCAGCAGCCGAATTCCAGGGGACGAGTACGAGCAGTGCTTC. The chain couples TRBV5-8 to TRBJ2-7; TRBD1 is a possible D gene (6 bases). The CDR3 loop spans 15 amino acids. Germline assignment: CDR1 SGHTS and CDR2 YDEGEE.

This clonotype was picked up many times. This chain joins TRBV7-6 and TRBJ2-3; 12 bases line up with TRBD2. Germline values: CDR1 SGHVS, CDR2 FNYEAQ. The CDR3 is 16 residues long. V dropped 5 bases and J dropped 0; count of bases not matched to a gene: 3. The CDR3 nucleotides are TGTGCCAGCAGCCCCGGGACTAGCGGGAGCACAGATACGCAGTATTTT. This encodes CASSPGTSGSTDTQYF.

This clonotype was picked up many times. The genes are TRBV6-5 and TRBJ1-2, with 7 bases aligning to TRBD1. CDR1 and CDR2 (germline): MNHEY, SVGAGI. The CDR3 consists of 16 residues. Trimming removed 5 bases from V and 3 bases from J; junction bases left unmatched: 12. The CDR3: CASSNLGTAFYYGYTF. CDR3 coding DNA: TGTGCCAGCAGTAACCTAGGGACAGCTTTTTACTATGGCTACACCTTC.

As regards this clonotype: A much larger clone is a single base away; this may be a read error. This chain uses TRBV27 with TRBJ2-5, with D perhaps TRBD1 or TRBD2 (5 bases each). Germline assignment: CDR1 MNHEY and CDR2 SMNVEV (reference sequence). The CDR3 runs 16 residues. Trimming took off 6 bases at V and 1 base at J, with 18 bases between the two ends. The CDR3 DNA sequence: TGTGCCAGCAGACCAAACGGGGCTGGGGCCCAAGAGACCCAGTACTTC. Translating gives CASRPNGAGAQETQYF.

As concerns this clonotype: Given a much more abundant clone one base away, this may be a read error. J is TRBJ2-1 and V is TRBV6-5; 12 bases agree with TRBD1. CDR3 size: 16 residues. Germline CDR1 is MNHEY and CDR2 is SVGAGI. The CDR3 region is CASSHSMGQGAPEQFF. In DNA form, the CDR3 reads TGTGCCAGCAGTCACTCGATGGGACAGGGGGCGCCTGAGCAGTTCTTC.

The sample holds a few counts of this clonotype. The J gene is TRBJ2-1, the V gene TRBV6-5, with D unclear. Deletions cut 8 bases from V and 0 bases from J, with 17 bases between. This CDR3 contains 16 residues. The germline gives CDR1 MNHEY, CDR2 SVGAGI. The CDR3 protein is CASAASKIPSYNEQFF. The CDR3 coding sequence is TGTGCCAGCGCAGCCTCAAAAATCCCCTCCTACAATGAGCAGTTCTTC.

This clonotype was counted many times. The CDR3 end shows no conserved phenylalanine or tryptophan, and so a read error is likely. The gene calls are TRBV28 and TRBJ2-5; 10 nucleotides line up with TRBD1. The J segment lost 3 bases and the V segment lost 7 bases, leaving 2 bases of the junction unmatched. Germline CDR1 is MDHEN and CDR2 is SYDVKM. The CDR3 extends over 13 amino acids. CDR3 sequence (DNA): TGTGCCAGCATCGGACAGGGGGAAGAGACCCAGTACCTC. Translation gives CASIGQGEETQYL.

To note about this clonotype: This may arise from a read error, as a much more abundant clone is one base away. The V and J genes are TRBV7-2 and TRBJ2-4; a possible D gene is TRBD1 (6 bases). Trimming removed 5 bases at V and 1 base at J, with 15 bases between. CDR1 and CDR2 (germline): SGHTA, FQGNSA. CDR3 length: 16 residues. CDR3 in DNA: TGTGCCAGCAGCCCCGGCCGGACAGATGCCAAAAACATTCAGTACTTC. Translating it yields CASSPGRTDAKNIQYF.

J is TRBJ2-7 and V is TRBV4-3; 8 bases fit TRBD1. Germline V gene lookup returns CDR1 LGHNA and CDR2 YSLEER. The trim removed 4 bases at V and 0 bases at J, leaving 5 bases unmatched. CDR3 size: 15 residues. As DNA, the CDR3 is TGCGCCAGCAGCCTGGACAGGGTAGGCTCCTACGAGCAGTACTTC. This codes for CASSLDRVGSYEQYF.

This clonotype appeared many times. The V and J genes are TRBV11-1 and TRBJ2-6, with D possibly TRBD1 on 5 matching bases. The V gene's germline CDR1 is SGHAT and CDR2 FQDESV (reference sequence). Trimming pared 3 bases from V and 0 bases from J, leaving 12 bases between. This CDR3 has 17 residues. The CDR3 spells CASSFDSSSSGANVLTF. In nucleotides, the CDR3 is TGTGCCAGCAGCTTCGACAGTTCGAGCTCTGGGGCCAACGTCCTGACTTTC. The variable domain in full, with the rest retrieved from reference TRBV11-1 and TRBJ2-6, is EAEVAQSPRYKITEKSQAVAFWCDPISGHATLYWYRQILGQGPELLVQFQDESVVDDSQLPKDRFSAERLKGVDSTLKIQPAELGDSAMYLCASSFDSSSSGANVLTFGAGSRLTVL.

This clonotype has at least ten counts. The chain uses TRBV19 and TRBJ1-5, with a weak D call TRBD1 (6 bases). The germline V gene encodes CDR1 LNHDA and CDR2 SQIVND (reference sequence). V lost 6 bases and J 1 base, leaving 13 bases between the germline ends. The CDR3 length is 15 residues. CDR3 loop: CASSLRGASNQPQHF. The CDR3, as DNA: TGTGCCAGTAGCCTTCGGGGGGCGAGCAATCAGCCCCAGCATTTT. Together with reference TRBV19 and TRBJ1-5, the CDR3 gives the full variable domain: DGGITQSPKYLFRKEGQNVTLSCEQNLNHDAMYWYRQDPGQGLRLIYYSQIVNDFQKGDIAEGYSVSREKKESFPLTVTSAQKNPTAFYLCASSLRGASNQPQHFGDGTRLSIL.

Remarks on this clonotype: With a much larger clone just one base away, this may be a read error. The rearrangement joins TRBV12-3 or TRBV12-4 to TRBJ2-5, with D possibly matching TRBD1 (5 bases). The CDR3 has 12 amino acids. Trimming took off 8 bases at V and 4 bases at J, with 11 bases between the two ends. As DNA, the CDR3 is TGTGCCAGCGGGCAGGGTGGAGAGACCCAGTACTTC. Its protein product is CASGQGGETQYF.

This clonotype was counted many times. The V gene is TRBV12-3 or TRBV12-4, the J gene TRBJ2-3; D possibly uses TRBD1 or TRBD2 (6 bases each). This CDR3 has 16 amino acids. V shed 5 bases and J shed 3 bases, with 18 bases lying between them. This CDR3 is CASSPWVGGRTDTQYF. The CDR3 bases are TGTGCCAGCAGTCCCTGGGTGGGGGGCAGGACAGATACGCAGTATTTT.

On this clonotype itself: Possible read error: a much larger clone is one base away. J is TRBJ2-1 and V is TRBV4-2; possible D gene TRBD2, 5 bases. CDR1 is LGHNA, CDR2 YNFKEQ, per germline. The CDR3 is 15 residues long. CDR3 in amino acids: CAGSQEADSYNEQFF. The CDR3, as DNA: TGTGCCGGCAGCCAAGAAGCGGATTCCTACAATGAGCAGTTCTTC.

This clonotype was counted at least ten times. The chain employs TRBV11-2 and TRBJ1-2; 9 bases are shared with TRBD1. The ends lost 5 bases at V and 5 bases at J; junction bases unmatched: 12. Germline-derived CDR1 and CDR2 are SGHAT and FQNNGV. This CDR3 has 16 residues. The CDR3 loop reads CASSQETGGPYYGYTF. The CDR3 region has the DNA TGTGCCAGCAGCCAAGAAACAGGGGGCCCGTATTATGGCTACACCTTC.

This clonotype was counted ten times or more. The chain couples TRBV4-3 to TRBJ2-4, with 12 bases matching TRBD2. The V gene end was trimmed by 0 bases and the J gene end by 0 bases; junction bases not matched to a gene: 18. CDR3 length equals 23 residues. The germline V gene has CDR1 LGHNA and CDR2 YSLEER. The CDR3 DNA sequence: TGCGCCAGCAGCCAAGATTATCCCCCCCTGACTAGCGGGAGAAGTTTAGCCAAAAACATTCAGTACTTC. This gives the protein CASSQDYPPLTSGRSLAKNIQYF.

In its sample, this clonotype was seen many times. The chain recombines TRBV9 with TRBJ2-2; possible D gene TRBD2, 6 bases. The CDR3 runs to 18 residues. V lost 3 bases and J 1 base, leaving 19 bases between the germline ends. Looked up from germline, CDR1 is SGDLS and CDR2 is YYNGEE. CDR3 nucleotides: TGTGCCAGCAGCGCACTCGTAGGAGTAGCGGAGAACACCGGGGAGCTGTTTTTT. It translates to CASSALVGVAENTGELFF.

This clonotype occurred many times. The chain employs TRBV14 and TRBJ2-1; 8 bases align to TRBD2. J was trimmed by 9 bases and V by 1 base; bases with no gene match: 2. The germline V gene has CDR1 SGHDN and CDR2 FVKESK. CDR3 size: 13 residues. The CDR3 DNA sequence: TGTGCCAGCAGCCAAGTGGCGGGAGGTGAGCAGTTCTTC. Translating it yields CASSQVAGGEQFF. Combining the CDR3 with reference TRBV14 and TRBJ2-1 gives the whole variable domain EAGVTQFPSHSVIEKGQTVTLRCDPISGHDNLYWYRRVMGKEIKFLLHFVKESKQDESGMPNNRFLAERTGGTYSTLKVQPAELEDSGVYFCASSQVAGGEQFFGPGTRLTVL.

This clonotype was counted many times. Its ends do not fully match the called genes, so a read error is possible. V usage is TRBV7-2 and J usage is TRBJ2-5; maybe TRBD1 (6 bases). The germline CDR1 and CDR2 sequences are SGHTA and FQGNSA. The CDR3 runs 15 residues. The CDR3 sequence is CASGLGWTDQETQYF. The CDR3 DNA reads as TGTGCCAGCGGCTTAGGGTGGACAGACCAAGAGACCCAGTACTTC.

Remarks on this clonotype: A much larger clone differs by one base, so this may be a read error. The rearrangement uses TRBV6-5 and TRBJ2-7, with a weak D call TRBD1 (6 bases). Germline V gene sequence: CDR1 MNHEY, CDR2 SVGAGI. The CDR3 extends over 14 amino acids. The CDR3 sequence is CASSYGGGPYERYF. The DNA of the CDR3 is TGTGCCAGCAGTTACGGGGGCGGACCCTACGAGCGGTACTTC.

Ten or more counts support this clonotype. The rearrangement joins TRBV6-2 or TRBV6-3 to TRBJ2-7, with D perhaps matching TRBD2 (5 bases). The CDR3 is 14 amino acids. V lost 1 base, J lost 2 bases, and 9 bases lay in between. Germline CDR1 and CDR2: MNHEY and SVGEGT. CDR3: CASSYWQRPYEQYF. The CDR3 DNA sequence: TGTGCCAGCAGTTACTGGCAGCGGCCCTACGAGCAGTACTTC.

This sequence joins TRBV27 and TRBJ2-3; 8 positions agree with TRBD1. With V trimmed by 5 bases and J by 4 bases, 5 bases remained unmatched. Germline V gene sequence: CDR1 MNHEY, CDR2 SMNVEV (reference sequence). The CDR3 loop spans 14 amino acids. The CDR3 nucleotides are TGTGCCAGCAGTGCCGGACAGGGCCCAGATACGCAGTATTTT. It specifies CASSAGQGPDTQYF.

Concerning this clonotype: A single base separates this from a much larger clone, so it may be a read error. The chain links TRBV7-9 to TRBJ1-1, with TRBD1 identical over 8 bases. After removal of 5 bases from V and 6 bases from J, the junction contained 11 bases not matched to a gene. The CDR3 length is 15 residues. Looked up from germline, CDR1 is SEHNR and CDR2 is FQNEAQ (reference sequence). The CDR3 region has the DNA TGTGCCAGCAGCCCTAGGACAGGGCGAGTCGCTGAAGCTTTCTTT. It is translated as CASSPRTGRVAEAFF.